This TCR beta chain came from a study of tumor-infiltrating lymphocytes in primary liver carcinoma. Study background: Samples returned roughly 3.5 to 8 million productive TCRbeta reads each. Read depth did not differ significantly between tissue types.

With respect to this clonotype: What it binds is not known. The germline gene is not matched at one end of the junction; a read error may be the cause.

Germline DNA was also extracted, and blood RNA derived from unsorted whole blood. Overall study findings and caveats: Blood had a significantly lower top-250-clone fraction than tumors did (p = 0.039).

Starting material of roughly 550 ng total RNA yielded TCR beta cDNA via a constant-region primer. Three-round nested multiplex PCR performed with slightly modified ARM-PCR produced the TCR beta libraries. Via MiXCR, TCRdb re-called the multiplex PCR reads, giving one row per CDR3 protein. The data show 300,000 to 400,000 distinct CDR3 sequences, less than 75% seen once. This sequence originates from a man in his forties or fifties with primary liver carcinoma and hepatitis B virus infection. Specimen: peripheral blood.

The CDR3 DNA is TGTGCTAGCAGCCGTCGACGGGGTTTGGGCACTGAAGCTTTCTTT. Protein: CASSRRRGLGTEAFF. The chain uses TRBV6-5 and TRBJ1-1; D is unclear. CDR1 MNHEY and CDR2 SVGAGI come from the germline V gene. The CDR3 spans 15 residues.